The clone carrying this T cell receptor beta chain was detected only once. Trimming pared 2 bases from V and 4 bases from J, leaving 10 bases between. Germline values: CDR1 SGHRS, CDR2 YFSETQ. The CDR3 is 14 amino acids. The method was immunoSEQ multiplex PCR; TCRdb's version includes in-frame clones alone and lacks a portion of them. Seen here are around 500,000 clones, about 84% observed once, and the top ten hold approximately 11%. These data are taken from a study of shared clonotypes between healthy human individuals. All donors were healthy HIV-negative adults lacking recent acute infections or vaccinations.

J is TRBJ2-1 and V is TRBV5-1, with D unresolved. This sequence originates from a woman aged 35 to 49 in good health. Some clones in this sample may be carry-over from other donors' samples. The source material was PBMCs. CDR3 nucleotides: TGCGCCAGCAGCTTTGGACCCCGTTACAATGAGCAGTTCTTC. It yields the protein CASSFGPRYNEQFF.